A single sample gave rise to the 13 T cell receptor beta chains below, sequenced in a study of cytomegalovirus exposure and HLA in healthy donors. Vbeta (60) and Jbeta (13) primers were used in the PCR. Assay: immunoSEQ multiplex PCR; the TCRdb copy retains only in-frame clones and omits some. The top ten clones hold 1.5% of a sample with around 150,000 clones, 82% of them seen once. Sequenced: PBMCs. These receptors all stem from a girl aged 10 to 17 in good health and CMV-seropositive.

This clone has more than one count but fewer than ten. This chain connects TRBV27 to TRBJ1-2, with TRBD1 as a possible D gene (6 bases). The ends were cut back, 4 bases at V and 6 bases at J, with 15 bases in the middle. Germline assignment: CDR1 MNHEY and CDR2 SMNVEV (reference sequence). This CDR3 has 14 amino acids. The CDR3 DNA reads as TGTGCCAGCAGTTCGGAACAGGGCTTCGATGGCTACACCTTC. Its protein product is CASSSEQGFDGYTF.

The CDR3: CASSPLGGVGTDTQYF. CDR3 bases: TGTGCCAGCAGCCCGCTGGGGGGGGTGGGCACAGATACGCAGTATTTT. The V gene is TRBV7-2, the J gene TRBJ2-3; 7 bases align to TRBD2. CDR1 is SGHTA, CDR2 FQGNSA, per germline. CDR3 length: 16 residues. With V trimmed by 5 bases and J by 1 base, 9 bases remained unmatched.

The chain's CDR3 is CAISDRVIDEQFF. CDR3 coding DNA: TGTGCCATCAGTGATCGAGTAATCGATGAGCAGTTCTTC. The V and J genes are TRBV10-3 and TRBJ2-1; D not certain. In germline, CDR1 is ENHRY, CDR2 SYGVKD. This CDR3 spans 13 amino acids. V lost 3 bases, J lost 8 bases, and 11 bases lay in between.

The rearrangement links TRBV6-5 to TRBJ2-1; 8 bases are a match to TRBD2. The CDR3 covers 15 residues. CDR1 is MNHEY, CDR2 SVGAGI, per germline. J gave up 8 bases and V 6 bases, and 12 bases lay outside the gene matches. CDR3 in amino acids: CASRTGRAKNHEQFF. The CDR3 nucleotides are TGTGCCAGCAGGACCGGGAGGGCCAAGAACCATGAGCAGTTCTTC.

The CDR3 nucleotides are TGTGCCAGCAGCCACCATCTAGCGGGTCCACAGTTCTTC. Its protein product is CASSHHLAGPQFF. The chain combines TRBV11-3 with TRBJ2-1, with 8 bases identical to TRBD2. After removal of 5 bases from V and 13 bases from J, the junction contained 10 bases not matched to a gene. From germline, CDR1 is SGHNT and CDR2 YENEEA. This CDR3 is 13 amino acids long.

V and J are TRBV9 and TRBJ1-2, with 10 bases matching TRBD1. J lost 3 bases, V lost 4 bases, and 3 bases had no gene match. The CDR3 consists of 14 residues. CDR1 and CDR2 (germline): SGDLS, YYNGEE. The CDR3 DNA reads TGTGCCAGCAGCACAGGGACAGGGGACTATGGCTACACCTTC. Its protein product is CASSTGTGDYGYTF. The whole variable domain, filled in from reference TRBV9 and TRBJ1-2, reads DSGVTQTPKHLITATGQRVTLRCSPRSGDLSVYWYQQSLDQGLQFLIQYYNGEERAKGNILERFSAQQFPDLHSELNLSSLELGDSALYFCASSTGTGDYGYTFGSGTRLTVV.

This sequence joins TRBV5-1 and TRBJ2-7, with a weak D call TRBD2 (6 bases). Trimming pared 2 bases from V and 0 bases from J, leaving 12 bases between. The length of the CDR3 is 15 residues. CDR1 SGHRS and CDR2 YFSETQ come from the germline V gene. Here the CDR3 reads CASSLNSGYSYEQYF. Here the CDR3 DNA reads TGCGCCAGCAGCTTAAATAGCGGTTACTCCTACGAGCAGTACTTC.

This clone was counted between two and nine times. This chain joins TRBV2 and TRBJ2-5, with a tentative D call TRBD1 (5 bases). The V end was cut by 4 bases, the J end by 5 bases, with 14 bases between. Germline loops: CDR1 SNHLY, CDR2 FYNNEI. The CDR3 runs to 14 residues. The CDR3 here is CASSGGYRKETQYF. The CDR3 DNA sequence: TGTGCCAGCAGTGGGGGCTATAGAAAGGAGACCCAGTACTTC. The full variable domain, in which reference TRBV2 and TRBJ2-5 provide the parts outside the CDR3, is EPEVTQTPSHQVTQMGQEVILRCVPISNHLYFYWYRQILGQKVEFLVSFYNNEISEKSEIFDDQFSVERPDGSNFTLKIRSTKLEDSAMYFCASSGGYRKETQYFGPGTRLLVL.

The chain combines TRBV7-3 with TRBJ2-1, with 8 positions matching TRBD2. Germline assignment: CDR1 SGHTA and CDR2 FQGTGA. With V trimmed by 2 bases and J by 3 bases, 24 bases remained unmatched. CDR3 size: 22 residues. CDR3 nucleotides: TGTGCCAGCAGCTTATATCCCCGGAGTTTACGGGAGGGCCTCGTTGGCTACAATGAGCAGTTCTTC. Its protein is CASSLYPRSLREGLVGYNEQFF. Complete variable domain (other parts from reference TRBV7-3 and TRBJ2-1): GAGVSQTPSNKVTEKGKYVELRCDPISGHTALYWYRQSLGQGPEFLIYFQGTGAADDSGLPNDRFFAVRPEGSVSTLKIQRTERGDSAVYLCASSLYPRSLREGLVGYNEQFFGPGTRLTVL.

V usage is TRBV7-9 and J usage is TRBJ2-5; TRBD1 matches at 7 bases. The CDR3 has 17 residues. CDR1 is SEHNR and CDR2 is FQNEAQ in the germline V gene (reference sequence). V lost 5 bases, J lost 0 bases, and 12 bases stayed unmatched. The CDR3 nucleotides are TGTGCCAGCAGCCCGATAAACAGGGGAACTTACCAAGAGACCCAGTACTTC. Translation: CASSPINRGTYQETQYF.

The gene calls are TRBV2 and TRBJ1-1, with TRBD1 matching 10 bases. The CDR3 is 12 residues long. Germline CDR1 is SNHLY and CDR2 is FYNNEI. V was clipped by 8 bases and J by 12 bases; unmatched bases: 9. CDR3 bases: TGTGCCAGCCACAGACAGGGGGCTCGGTCTTTCTTT. Translating gives CASHRQGARSFF.

The genes are TRBV5-4 and TRBJ1-1; D perhaps matches TRBD1 (6 bases). Germline V CDR1 and CDR2: SGHNT, YYREEE (reference sequence). This CDR3 is built from 19 residues. Trimming stripped 0 bases from V and 0 bases from J, with 21 bases between. CDR3 amino acids: CASSLGRGGLLPMNTEAFF. CDR3 bases: TGTGCCAGCAGCTTGGGAAGGGGGGGACTACTACCCATGAACACTGAAGCTTTCTTT.

A remark on this clone: This sample includes further DNA sequences coding for the same CDR3. The chain recombines TRBV6-1 with TRBJ2-5; 12 nucleotides match TRBD2. Germline V gene sequence: CDR1 MNHNS, CDR2 SASEGT. The V gene end was trimmed by 2 bases and the J gene end by 2 bases; junction bases not matched to a gene: 0. The CDR3 runs 15 residues. CDR3 amino acids: CASSELAGGQETQYF. CDR3 in DNA: TGTGCCAGCAGTGAACTAGCGGGAGGGCAAGAGACCCAGTACTTC.